This TCR beta chain derives from a study of early T cells in non-severe SARS-CoV-2 infection. The table lists this clonotype with a few counts. Researchers tagged individual cDNA molecules with unique molecular identifiers. TCRdb re-called the 5' RACE reads through MiXCR, storing one row per CDR3 protein. Here the sample spans about 63,000 distinct CDR3 sequences, 13% being singletons. The V gene lost 3 bases and the J gene lost 6 bases, with 14 bases spanning the gap. Germline assignment: CDR1 SGHRS and CDR2 YFSETQ. The CDR3 is 14 amino acids. The chain recombines TRBV5-1 with TRBJ2-3; D gene uncertain. This clonotype was obtained from an adult who was a healthcare worker with PCR-confirmed SARS-CoV-2 infection or an uninfected control (not recorded which). The source material was whole blood. DNA for the CDR3: TGCGCCAGCAGCTCTTTGGCACTACCGGATACGCAGTATTTT. Residues: CASSSLALPDTQYF. Full variable domain (missing parts from reference TRBV5-1 and TRBJ2-3): KAGVTQTPRYLIKTRGQQVTLSCSPISGHRSVSWYQQTPGQGLQFLFEYFSETQRNKGNFPGRFSGRQFSNSRSEMNVSTLELGDSALYLCASSSLALPDTQYFGPGTRLTVL.